The clone carrying this TCR beta chain was recorded many times. Antigen specificity is unknown. Amplified TCR beta CDR3 regions derived from RNA transcripts. The TCR CDR3 first-round RT-PCR relied on the HTBI primer set. MiXCR, applied by TCRdb to the multiplex PCR reads, yields one record per CDR3 protein. The sample holds roughly 98,000 distinct CDR3 sequences, approximately 42% seen once. CDR1 is MDHEN, CDR2 SYDVKM, per germline. The CDR3 is 14 residues long. Trimming removed 3 bases at V and 5 bases at J, with 14 bases between. The data originate from a study of T cells in Graves' hyperthyroidism and ophthalmopathy. General study points: Most thyroid clonotypes expanded above 0.001 were also detected in blood.

The sequenced sample was peripheral blood or thyroid tissue (not recorded which). The TCR comes from a woman aged 30 to 39 with Graves' hyperthyroidism. V usage is TRBV28 and J usage is TRBJ2-7; perhaps TRBD1 as D (5 bases). CDR3 nucleotide sequence: TGTGCCAGCAGTTTTCGGCAGGGCTACCACGAGCAGTACTTC. Encoded protein: CASSFRQGYHEQYF.